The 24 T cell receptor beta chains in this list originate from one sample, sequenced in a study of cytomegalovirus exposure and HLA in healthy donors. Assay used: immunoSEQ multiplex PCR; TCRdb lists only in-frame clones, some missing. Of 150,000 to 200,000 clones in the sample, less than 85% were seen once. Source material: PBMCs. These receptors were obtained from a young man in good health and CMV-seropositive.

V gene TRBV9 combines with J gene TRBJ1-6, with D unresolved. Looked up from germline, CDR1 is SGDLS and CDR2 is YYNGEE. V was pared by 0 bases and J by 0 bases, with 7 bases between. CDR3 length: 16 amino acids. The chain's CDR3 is CASSVGMSSYNSPLHF. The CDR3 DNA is TGTGCCAGCAGCGTAGGCATGAGCTCCTATAATTCACCCCTCCACTTT.

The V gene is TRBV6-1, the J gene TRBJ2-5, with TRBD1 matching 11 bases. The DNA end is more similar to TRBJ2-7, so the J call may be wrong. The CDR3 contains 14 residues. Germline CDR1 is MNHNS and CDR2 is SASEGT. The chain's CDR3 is CASSGRTGGAEQYF. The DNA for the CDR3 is TGTGCCAGCAGTGGCAGGACAGGGGGCGCCGAGCAGTACTTC.

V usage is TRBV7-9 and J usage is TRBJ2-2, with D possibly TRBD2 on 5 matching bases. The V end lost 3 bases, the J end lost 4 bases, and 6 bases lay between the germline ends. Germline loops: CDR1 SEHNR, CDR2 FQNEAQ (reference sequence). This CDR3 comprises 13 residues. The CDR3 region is CASSLGSTGELFF. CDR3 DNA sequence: TGTGCCAGCAGCTTGGGGAGCACCGGGGAGCTGTTTTTT.

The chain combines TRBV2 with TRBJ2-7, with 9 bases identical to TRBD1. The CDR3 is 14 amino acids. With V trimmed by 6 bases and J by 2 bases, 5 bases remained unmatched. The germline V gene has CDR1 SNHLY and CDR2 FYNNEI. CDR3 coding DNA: TGTGCCAGCAGGGGGGGGGACAGGGCCTACGAGCAGTACTTC. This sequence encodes CASRGGDRAYEQYF.

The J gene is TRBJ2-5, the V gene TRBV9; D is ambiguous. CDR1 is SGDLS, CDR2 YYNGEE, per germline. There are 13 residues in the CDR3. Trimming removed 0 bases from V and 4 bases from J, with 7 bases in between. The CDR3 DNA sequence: TGTGCCAGCAGCGTAGACCAGCGAGAGACCCAGTACTTC. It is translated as CASSVDQRETQYF.

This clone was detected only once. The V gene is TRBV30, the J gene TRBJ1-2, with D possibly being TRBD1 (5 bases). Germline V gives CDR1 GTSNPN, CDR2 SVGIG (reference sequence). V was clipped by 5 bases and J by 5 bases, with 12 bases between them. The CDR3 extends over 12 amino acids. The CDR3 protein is CAWEGVDYGYTF. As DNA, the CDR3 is TGTGCCTGGGAAGGGGTCGATTATGGCTACACCTTC. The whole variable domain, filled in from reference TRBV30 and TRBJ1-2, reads SQTIHQWPATLVQPVGSPLSLECTVEGTSNPNLYWYRQAAGRGLQLLFYSVGIGQISSEVPQNLSASRPQDRQFILSSKKLLLSDSGFYLCAWEGVDYGYTFGSGTRLTVV.

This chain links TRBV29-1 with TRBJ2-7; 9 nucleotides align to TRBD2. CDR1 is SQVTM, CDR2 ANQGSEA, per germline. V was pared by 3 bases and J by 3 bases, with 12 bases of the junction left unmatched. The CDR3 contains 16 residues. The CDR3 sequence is CSVDSAVSGGLYEQYF. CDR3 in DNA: TGCAGCGTTGATTCAGCTGTGAGCGGGGGGCTCTACGAGCAGTACTTC.

The CDR3 region has the DNA TGTGCCAGCAGCCCGAACAGGTGGGAGAACACTGAAGCTTTCTTT. As protein: CASSPNRWENTEAFF. V gene TRBV7-8 combines with J gene TRBJ1-1, with D perhaps TRBD1 (5 bases). Germline values: CDR1 SGHVS, CDR2 FQNEAQ. The length of the CDR3 is 15 residues. Trimming removed 5 bases at V and 1 base at J, with 14 bases between. Complete variable domain (other parts from reference TRBV7-8 and TRBJ1-1): GAGVSQSPRYKVAKRGQDVALRCDPISGHVSLFWYQQALGQGPEFLTYFQNEAQLDKSGLPSDRFFAERPEGSVSTLKIQRTQQEDSAVYLCASSPNRWENTEAFFGQGTRLTVV.

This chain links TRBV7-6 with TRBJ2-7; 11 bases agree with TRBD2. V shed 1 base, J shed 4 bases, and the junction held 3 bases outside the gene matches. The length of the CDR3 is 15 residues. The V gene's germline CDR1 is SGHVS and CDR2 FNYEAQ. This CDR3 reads CASSLVAGGTYEQYF. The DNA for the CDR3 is TGTGCCAGCAGCTTAGTAGCGGGGGGGACTTACGAGCAGTACTTC.

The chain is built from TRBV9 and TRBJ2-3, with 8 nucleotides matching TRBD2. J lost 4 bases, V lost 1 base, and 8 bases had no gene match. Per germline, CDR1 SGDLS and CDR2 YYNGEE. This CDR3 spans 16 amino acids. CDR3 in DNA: TGTGCCAGCAGCGTATATTCGGGGGGGCGTGCAGATACGCAGTATTTT. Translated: CASSVYSGGRADTQYF. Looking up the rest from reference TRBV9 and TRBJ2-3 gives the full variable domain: DSGVTQTPKHLITATGQRVTLRCSPRSGDLSVYWYQQSLDQGLQFLIQYYNGEERAKGNILERFSAQQFPDLHSELNLSSLELGDSALYFCASSVYSGGRADTQYFGPGTRLTVL.

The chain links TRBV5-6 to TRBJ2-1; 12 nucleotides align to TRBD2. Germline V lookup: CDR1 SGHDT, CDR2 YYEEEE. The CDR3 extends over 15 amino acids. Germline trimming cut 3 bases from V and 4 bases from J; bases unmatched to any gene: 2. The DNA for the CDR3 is TGTGCCAGCAGCTGGGGGACTAGCGGGTACAATGAGCAGTTCTTC. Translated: CASSWGTSGYNEQFF.

In DNA form, the CDR3 reads TGCGCCAGCAGGGCCGGGACAGGGAACGACGAGCAGTACTTC. It yields the protein CASRAGTGNDEQYF. The V and J genes are TRBV5-1 and TRBJ2-7, with 9 bases lining up with TRBD1. The CDR3 length is 14 residues. The V gene end was trimmed by 5 bases and the J gene end by 5 bases; junction bases not matched to a gene: 8. CDR1 and CDR2 from the germline V gene are SGHRS and YFSETQ.

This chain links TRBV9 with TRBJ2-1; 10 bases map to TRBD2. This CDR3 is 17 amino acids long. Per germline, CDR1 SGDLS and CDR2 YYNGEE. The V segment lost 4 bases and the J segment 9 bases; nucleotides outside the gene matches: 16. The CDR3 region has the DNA TGTGCCAGCAGCCCCGAGGGCACTAGCGGGATCGGGGCTGAGCAGTTCTTC. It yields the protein CASSPEGTSGIGAEQFF.

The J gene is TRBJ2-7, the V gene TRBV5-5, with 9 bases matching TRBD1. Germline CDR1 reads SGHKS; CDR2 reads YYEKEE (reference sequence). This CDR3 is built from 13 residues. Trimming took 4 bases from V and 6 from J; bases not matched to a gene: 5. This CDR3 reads CASSPGTGFEQYF. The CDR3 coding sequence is TGTGCCAGCAGCCCCGGGACAGGGTTCGAGCAGTACTTC.

CDR3 nucleotide sequence: TGTGCCAGCAGCACCTGGGCAGGGGCTGGAAACACCATATATTTT. Translating gives CASSTWAGAGNTIYF. The chain uses TRBV11-3 and TRBJ1-3, with D perhaps matching TRBD1 (6 bases). V shed 5 bases and J shed 2 bases, with 13 bases lying between them. The CDR3 runs to 15 residues. Germline-derived CDR1 and CDR2 are SGHNT and YENEEA.

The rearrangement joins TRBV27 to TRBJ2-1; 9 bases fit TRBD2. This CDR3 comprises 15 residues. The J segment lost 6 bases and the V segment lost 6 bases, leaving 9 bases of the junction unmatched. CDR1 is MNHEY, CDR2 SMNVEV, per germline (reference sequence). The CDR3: CASSAGAGGLNEQFF. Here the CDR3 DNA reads TGTGCCAGCAGCGCGGGGGCGGGGGGGCTCAATGAGCAGTTCTTC.

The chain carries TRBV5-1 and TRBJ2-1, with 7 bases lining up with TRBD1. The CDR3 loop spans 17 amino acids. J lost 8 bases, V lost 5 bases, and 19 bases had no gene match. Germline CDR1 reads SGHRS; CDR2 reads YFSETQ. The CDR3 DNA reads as TGCGCCAGCAGGGCCCCAAGGACAAACAGGGGTGTCGATGAGCAGTTCTTC. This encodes CASRAPRTNRGVDEQFF.

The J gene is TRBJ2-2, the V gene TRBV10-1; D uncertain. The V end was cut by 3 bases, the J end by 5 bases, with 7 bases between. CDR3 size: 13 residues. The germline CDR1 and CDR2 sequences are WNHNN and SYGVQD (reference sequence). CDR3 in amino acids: CASSEPETGELFF. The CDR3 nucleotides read TGCGCCAGCAGTGAACCGGAGACCGGGGAGCTGTTTTTT.

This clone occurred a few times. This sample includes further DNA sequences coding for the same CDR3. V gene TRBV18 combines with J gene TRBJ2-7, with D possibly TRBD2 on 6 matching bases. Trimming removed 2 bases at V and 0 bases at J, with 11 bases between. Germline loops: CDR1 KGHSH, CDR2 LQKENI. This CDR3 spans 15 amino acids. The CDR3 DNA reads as TGTGCCAGCTCACCAGGGGACTTCAGCTCCTACGAGCAGTACTTC. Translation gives CASSPGDFSSYEQYF.

DNA of the CDR3: TGTGCCAGTAAGCTCGGACAGACGGGCACCGGGGAGCTGTTTTTT. It specifies CASKLGQTGTGELFF. The chain joins TRBV19 to TRBJ2-2; weak D call: TRBD1 (6 bases). The CDR3 has 15 residues. Germline-derived CDR1 and CDR2 are LNHDA and SQIVND (reference sequence). Trimming took 7 bases from V and 4 from J, leaving 16 bases between them.

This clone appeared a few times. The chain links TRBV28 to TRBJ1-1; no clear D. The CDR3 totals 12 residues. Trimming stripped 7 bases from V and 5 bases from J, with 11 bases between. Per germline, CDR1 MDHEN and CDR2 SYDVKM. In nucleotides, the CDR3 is TGTGCCAGCACCCCTGATGCGACTGAAGCTTTCTTT. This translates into CASTPDATEAFF.

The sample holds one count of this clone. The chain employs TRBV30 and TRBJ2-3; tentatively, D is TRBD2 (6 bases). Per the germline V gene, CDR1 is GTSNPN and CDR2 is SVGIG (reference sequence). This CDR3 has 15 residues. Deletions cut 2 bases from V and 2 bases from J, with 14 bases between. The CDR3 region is CAWSTGDSSTDTQYF. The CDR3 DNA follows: TGTGCCTGGAGTACCGGGGACTCCTCCACAGATACGCAGTATTTT. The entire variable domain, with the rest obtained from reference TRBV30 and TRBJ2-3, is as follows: SQTIHQWPATLVQPVGSPLSLECTVEGTSNPNLYWYRQAAGRGLQLLFYSVGIGQISSEVPQNLSASRPQDRQFILSSKKLLLSDSGFYLCAWSTGDSSTDTQYFGPGTRLTVL.

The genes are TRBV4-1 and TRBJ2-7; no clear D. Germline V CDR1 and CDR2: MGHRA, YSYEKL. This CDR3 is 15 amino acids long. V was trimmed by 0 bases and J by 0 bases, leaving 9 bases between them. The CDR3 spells CASSQDEPGSYEQYF. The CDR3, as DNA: TGCGCCAGCAGCCAAGATGAACCGGGCTCCTACGAGCAGTACTTC.

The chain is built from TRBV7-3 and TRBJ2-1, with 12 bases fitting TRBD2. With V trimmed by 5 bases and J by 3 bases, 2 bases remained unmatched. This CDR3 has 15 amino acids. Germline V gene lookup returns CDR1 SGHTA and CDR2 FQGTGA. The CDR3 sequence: CASSMTSGSYNEQFF. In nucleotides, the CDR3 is TGTGCCAGCAGCATGACTAGCGGGAGCTACAATGAGCAGTTCTTC.